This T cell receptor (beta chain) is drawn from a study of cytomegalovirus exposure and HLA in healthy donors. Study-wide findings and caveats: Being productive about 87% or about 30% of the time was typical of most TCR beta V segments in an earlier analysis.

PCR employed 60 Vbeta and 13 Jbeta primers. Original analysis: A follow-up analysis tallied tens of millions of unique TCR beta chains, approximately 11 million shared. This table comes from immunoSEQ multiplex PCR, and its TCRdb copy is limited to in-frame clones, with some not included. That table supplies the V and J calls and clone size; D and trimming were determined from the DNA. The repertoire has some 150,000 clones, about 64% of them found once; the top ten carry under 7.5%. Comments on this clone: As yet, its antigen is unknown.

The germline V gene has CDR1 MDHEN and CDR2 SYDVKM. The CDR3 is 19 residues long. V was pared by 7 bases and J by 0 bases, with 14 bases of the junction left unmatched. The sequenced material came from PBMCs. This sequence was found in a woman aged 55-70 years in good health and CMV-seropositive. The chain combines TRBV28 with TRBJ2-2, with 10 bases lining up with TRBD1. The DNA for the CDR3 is TGTGCCAGCATAAAATTCAACCGGGACAGGGGCTCGAACACCGGGGAGCTGTTTTTT. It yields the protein CASIKFNRDRGSNTGELFF.